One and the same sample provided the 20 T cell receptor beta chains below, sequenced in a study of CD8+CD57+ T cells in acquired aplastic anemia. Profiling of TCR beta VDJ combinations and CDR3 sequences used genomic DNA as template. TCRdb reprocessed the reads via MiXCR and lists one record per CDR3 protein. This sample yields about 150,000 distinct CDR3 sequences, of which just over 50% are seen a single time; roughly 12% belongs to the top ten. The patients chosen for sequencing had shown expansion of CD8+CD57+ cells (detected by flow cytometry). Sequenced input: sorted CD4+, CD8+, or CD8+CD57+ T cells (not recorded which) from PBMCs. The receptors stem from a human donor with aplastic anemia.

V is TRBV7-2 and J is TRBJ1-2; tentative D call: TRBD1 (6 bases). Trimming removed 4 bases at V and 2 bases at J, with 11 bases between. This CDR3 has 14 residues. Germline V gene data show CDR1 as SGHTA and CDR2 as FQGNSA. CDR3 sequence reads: CASSSGQTNYGYTF. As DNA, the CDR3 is TGTGCCAGCAGCTCGGGACAAACAAACTATGGCTACACCTTC.

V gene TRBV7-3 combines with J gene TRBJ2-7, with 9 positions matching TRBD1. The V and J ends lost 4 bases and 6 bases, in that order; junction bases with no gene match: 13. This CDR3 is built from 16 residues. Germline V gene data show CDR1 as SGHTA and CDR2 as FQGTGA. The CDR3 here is CASSSSRTGEDGEQYF. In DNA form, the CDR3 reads TGTGCCAGCAGCTCCAGTCGGACAGGGGAAGACGGCGAGCAGTACTTC.

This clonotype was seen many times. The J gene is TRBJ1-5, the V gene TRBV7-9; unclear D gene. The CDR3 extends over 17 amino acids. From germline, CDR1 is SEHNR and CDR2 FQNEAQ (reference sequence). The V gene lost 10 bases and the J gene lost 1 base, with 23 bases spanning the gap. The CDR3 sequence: CATIPLGGRASNQPQHF. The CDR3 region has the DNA TGTGCCACCATCCCTTTGGGAGGTAGGGCGAGCAATCAGCCCCAGCATTTT.

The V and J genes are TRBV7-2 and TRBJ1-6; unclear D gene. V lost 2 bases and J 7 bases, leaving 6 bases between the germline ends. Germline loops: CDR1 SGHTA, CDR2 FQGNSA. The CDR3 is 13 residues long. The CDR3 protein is CASSLKENSPLHF. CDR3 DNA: TGTGCCAGCAGCTTAAAGGAGAATTCACCCCTCCACTTT.

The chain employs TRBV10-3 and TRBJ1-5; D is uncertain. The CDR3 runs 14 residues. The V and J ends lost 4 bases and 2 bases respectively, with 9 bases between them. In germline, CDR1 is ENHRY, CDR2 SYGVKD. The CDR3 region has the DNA TGTGCCATCAGTGGTAGGACCGGCAATCAGCCCCAGCATTTT. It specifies CAISGRTGNQPQHF.

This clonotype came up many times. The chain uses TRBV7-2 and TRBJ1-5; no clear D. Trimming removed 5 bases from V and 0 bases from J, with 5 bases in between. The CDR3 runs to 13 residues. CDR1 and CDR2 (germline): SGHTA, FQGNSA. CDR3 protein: CASSPDSNQPQHF. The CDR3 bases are TGTGCCAGCAGCCCCGATAGCAATCAGCCCCAGCATTTT.

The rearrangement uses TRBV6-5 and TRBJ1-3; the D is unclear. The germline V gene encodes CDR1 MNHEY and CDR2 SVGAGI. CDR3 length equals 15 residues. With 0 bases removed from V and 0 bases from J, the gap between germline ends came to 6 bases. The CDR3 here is CASSYSISSGNTIYF. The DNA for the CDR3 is TGTGCCAGCAGTTACTCGATAAGCTCTGGAAACACCATATATTTT.

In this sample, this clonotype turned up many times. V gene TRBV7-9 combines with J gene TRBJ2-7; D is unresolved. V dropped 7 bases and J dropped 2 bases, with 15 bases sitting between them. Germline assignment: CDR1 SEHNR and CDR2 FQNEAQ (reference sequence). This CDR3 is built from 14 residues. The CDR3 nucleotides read TGTGCCAGCAACAATGTCGTCTTCCCCTACGAGCAGTACTTC. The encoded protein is CASNNVVFPYEQYF.

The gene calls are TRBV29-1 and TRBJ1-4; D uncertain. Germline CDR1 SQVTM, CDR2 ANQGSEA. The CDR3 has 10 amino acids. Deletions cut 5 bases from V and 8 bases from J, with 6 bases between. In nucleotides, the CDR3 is TGCAGCGTTTTGAGCGAAAAACTGTTTTTT. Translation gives CSVLSEKLFF.

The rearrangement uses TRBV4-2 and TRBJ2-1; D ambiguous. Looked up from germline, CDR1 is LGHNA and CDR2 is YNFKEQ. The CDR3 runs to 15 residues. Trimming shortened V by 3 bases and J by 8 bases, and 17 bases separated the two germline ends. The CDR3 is CASSQDGTRSHEQFF. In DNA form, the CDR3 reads TGTGCCAGCAGCCAGGACGGAACCCGATCCCATGAGCAGTTCTTC.

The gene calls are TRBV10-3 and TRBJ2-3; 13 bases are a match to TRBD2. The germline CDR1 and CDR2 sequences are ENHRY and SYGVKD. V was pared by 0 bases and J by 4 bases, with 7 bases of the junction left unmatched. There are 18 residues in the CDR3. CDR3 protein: CAISESGTSGTGADTQYF. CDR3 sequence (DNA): TGTGCCATCAGTGAGTCCGGGACTAGCGGGACAGGGGCAGATACGCAGTATTTT.

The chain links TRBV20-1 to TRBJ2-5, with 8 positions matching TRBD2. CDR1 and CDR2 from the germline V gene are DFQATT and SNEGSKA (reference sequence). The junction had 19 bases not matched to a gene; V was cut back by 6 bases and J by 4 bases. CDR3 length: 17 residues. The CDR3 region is CSASSLDSSGGSETQYF. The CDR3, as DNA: TGCAGTGCCAGCAGCTTAGATAGCAGCGGGGGATCAGAGACCCAGTACTTC.

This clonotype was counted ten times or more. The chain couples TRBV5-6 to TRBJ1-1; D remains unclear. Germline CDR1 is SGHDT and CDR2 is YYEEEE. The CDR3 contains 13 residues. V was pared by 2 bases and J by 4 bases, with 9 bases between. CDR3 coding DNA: TGTGCCAGCAGCTTCGGTAGCTTCACTGAAGCTTTCTTT. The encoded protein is CASSFGSFTEAFF.

The CDR3 DNA is TGTGCCAGCATCCAGGGCTACGAGCAGTACTTC. Translation: CASIQGYEQYF. The rearrangement links TRBV7-9 to TRBJ2-7; possible D gene TRBD1, 5 bases. The V gene lost 7 bases and the J gene lost 3 bases, with 7 bases spanning the gap. There are 11 residues in the CDR3. Germline loops: CDR1 SEHNR, CDR2 FQNEAQ (reference sequence).

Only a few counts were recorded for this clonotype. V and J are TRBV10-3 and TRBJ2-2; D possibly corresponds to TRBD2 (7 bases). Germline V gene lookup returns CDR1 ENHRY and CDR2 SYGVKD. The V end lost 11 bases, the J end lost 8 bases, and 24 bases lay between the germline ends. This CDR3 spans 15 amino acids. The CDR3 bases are TGTGCCTCCCGGTTTAGGGGGGGCGATACTGGGGAGCTGTTTTTT. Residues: CASRFRGGDTGELFF.

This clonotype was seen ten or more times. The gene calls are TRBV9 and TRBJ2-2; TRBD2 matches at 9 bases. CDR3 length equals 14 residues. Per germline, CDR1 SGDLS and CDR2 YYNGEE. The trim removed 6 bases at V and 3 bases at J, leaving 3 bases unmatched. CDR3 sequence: CASTLAGYTGELFF. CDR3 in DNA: TGTGCCAGCACCCTAGCGGGGTACACCGGGGAGCTGTTTTTT.

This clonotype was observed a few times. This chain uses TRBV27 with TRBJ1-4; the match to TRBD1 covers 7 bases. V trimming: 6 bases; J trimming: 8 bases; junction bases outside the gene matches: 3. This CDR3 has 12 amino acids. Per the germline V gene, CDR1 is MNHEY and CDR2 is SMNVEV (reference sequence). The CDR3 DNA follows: TGTGCCAGCAGGGACAGGCGAGAAAAACTGTTTTTT. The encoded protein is CASRDRREKLFF.

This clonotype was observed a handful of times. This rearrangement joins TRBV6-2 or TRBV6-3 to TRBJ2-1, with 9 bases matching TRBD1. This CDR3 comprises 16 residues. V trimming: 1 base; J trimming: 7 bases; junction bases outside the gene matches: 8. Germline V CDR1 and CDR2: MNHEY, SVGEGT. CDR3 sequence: CASSYYRDREGNEQFF. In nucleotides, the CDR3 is TGTGCCAGCAGTTACTACCGGGACAGGGAAGGGAATGAGCAGTTCTTC.

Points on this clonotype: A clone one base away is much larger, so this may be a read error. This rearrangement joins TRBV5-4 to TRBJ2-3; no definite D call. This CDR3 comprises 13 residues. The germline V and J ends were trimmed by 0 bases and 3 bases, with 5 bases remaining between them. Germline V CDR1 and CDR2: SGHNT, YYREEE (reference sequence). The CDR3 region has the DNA TGTGCCAGCAGCTTGGAAGATACAGATACGCAGTATTTT. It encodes CASSLEDTDTQYF.

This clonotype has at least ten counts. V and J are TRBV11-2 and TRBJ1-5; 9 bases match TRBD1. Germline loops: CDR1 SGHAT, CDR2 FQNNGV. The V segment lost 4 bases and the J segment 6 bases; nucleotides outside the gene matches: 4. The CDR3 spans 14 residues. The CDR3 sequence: CASSSGTGIQPQHF. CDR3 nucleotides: TGTGCCAGCAGCTCCGGGACAGGGATTCAGCCCCAGCATTTT.